The 10 T cell receptor beta chains below were found in one sample sequenced in a study of blood T cell repertoires in COVID-19. The repertoire was sequenced with immunoSEQ multiplex PCR; TCRdb's copy has only in-frame clones and lacks some. This table holds around 64,000 clones, 87% found once. Sequencing was done on a sample of peripheral blood. These TCRs come from a woman aged 18-35 years with acute or convalescent COVID-19.

V is TRBV6-6 and J is TRBJ2-1, with D perhaps matching TRBD2 (6 bases). The V end was cut by 8 bases, the J end by 5 bases, with 7 bases between. CDR1 and CDR2 from the germline V gene are MNHNY and SVGAGI (reference sequence). This CDR3 has 11 amino acids. This chain's CDR3 is CASGGNNEQFF. The CDR3 coding sequence is TGTGCCAGCGGCGGGAACAATGAGCAGTTCTTC.

The chain uses TRBV2 and TRBJ2-1, with D possibly being TRBD2 (5 bases). The V end lost 6 bases, the J end lost 7 bases, and 7 bases lay between the germline ends. The CDR3 is made up of 11 amino acids. Germline lookup yields CDR1 SNHLY and CDR2 FYNNEI. DNA of the CDR3: TGTGCCAGCAGCCCGGGGAATGAGCAGTTCTTC. Its protein is CASSPGNEQFF.

The V gene is TRBV9, the J gene TRBJ2-3; 11 bases are shared with TRBD2. Germline trimming cut 4 bases from V and 2 bases from J; bases unmatched to any gene: 6. The germline V gene encodes CDR1 SGDLS and CDR2 YYNGEE. The CDR3 covers 16 residues. CDR3 coding DNA: TGTGCCAGCAGCCCGGGACTAGCGGACCCCACAGATACGCAGTATTTT. Its protein product is CASSPGLADPTDTQYF.

The V gene is TRBV6-6, the J gene TRBJ2-7; 7 bases are shared with TRBD1. Germline assignment: CDR1 MNHNY and CDR2 SVGAGI (reference sequence). Trimming removed 5 bases from V and 3 bases from J; junction bases left unmatched: 7. The CDR3 contains 14 residues. CDR3 nucleotides: TGTGCCAGCAGTCTCCGGGACAGCAACTACGAGCAGTACTTC. Protein sequence: CASSLRDSNYEQYF.

The J gene is TRBJ1-2, the V gene TRBV30, with 9 bases identical to TRBD1. V gave up 7 bases and J gave up 2 bases; unmatched junction bases: 8. The CDR3 has 14 residues. Germline-derived CDR1 and CDR2 are GTSNPN and SVGIG (reference sequence). The CDR3 DNA sequence: TGTGCCTCCGTCTCCGGGACAGGGAACTATGGCTACACCTTC. Translated, it gives CASVSGTGNYGYTF.

The V gene is TRBV2, the J gene TRBJ2-5, with D possibly matching TRBD2 (5 bases). Trimming took off 3 bases at V and 1 base at J, with 6 bases between the two ends. Germline CDR1 SNHLY, CDR2 FYNNEI. The CDR3 extends over 13 amino acids. The CDR3 DNA reads as TGTGCCAGCAGTGAGAGGGTCCAAGAGACCCAGTACTTC. Translated: CASSERVQETQYF.

This clone was counted only a few times. The V call is TRBV4-2, the J call TRBJ1-4; 9 nucleotides align to TRBD1. V dropped 2 bases and J dropped 6; count of bases not matched to a gene: 7. The CDR3 extends over 16 amino acids. Germline CDR1 and CDR2: LGHNA and YNFKEQ. This CDR3 is CASSQQRTGVDEKLFF. CDR3 nucleotides: TGTGCCAGCAGCCAACAAAGGACAGGGGTAGATGAAAAACTGTTTTTT.

V gene TRBV2 combines with J gene TRBJ2-1; TRBD2 matches at 8 bases. Germline loops: CDR1 SNHLY, CDR2 FYNNEI. The CDR3 has 15 amino acids. V lost 7 bases to trimming and J lost 4 bases; unmatched junction nucleotides: 9. The CDR3 here is CASTSLSGGYNEQFF. CDR3 bases: TGTGCCAGCACCTCGTTATCGGGGGGGTACAATGAGCAGTTCTTC.

The chain recombines TRBV12-3 or TRBV12-4 with TRBJ1-2, with unresolved D. V dropped 5 bases and J dropped 7 bases, with 14 bases sitting between them. The CDR3 is 13 residues long. DNA of the CDR3: TGTGCCAGCAGTCCCCGGGTGGCAAGTGGCTACACCTTC. Encoded protein: CASSPRVASGYTF.

CDR3 nucleotide sequence: TGTGCCAGCAGCTTTGACAGTACCTACGAGCAGTACTTC. Its translation: CASSFDSTYEQYF. This chain links TRBV7-9 with TRBJ2-7, with D possibly being TRBD1 (5 bases). The CDR3 length is 13 residues. The germline V gene encodes CDR1 SEHNR and CDR2 FQNEAQ (reference sequence). V shed 3 bases and J shed 2 bases, with 8 bases lying between them.